This T cell receptor beta chain was sequenced during a study of T cells in Graves' hyperthyroidism and ophthalmopathy. Looked up from germline, CDR1 is MDHEN and CDR2 is SYDVKM. The CDR3 covers 14 residues. V lost 6 bases to trimming and J lost 3 bases, with 15 bases between them. RNA transcripts yielded amplified TCR beta CDR3 regions. HTBI primers were the set used in a first-round RT-PCR of the TCR CDR3. Via MiXCR, TCRdb re-called the multiplex PCR reads, giving one row per CDR3 protein. The data contain roughly 560,000 distinct CDR3 sequences, approximately 14% of them seen just once; the ten biggest clones take up over 3.5%. In this sample, this clonotype turned up many times.

The TCR sequence derives from a woman aged 40 to 55 with Graves' ophthalmopathy. The V call is TRBV28, the J call TRBJ2-7, with TRBD2 as a possible D gene (5 bases). Material for sequencing was blood. The CDR3 reads CASRPPAEFYEQYF. In DNA, the CDR3 is TGTGCCAGCAGACCTCCAGCGGAGTTCTACGAGCAGTACTTC.